The 25 T cell receptor beta chains below were found in one sample sequenced in a study of human T cells and chemical hapten exposure. The time point here: patch test 1, 2 weeks after DPC sensitization. Indicated treatment: therapeutic diphenylcyclopropenone sensitization with weekly scalp DPC. TCRdb re-derived calls from the RACE reads in MiXCR, one entry per CDR3 protein. Counted here are around 120,000 distinct CDR3 sequences, roughly 15% occurring once; the ten biggest clones make up around 0.99%. The sequencing used whole blood, collected in connection with sensitization to the hapten diphenylcyclopropenone (DPC). The source of these receptors is a man aged 18-30 years with alopecia areata. Some clones in this sample may be carry-over from other donors' samples.

CDR3 nucleotides: TGCGCCACTAGAAGGTGGCAGATTCACAATGAGCAGTTCTTC. It encodes CATRRWQIHNEQFF. This sequence joins TRBV4-1 and TRBJ2-1, with D unclear. The CDR3 loop spans 14 amino acids. V shed 10 bases and J shed 5 bases, with 18 bases lying between them. The V gene's germline CDR1 is MGHRA and CDR2 YSYEKL.

This clonotype was recorded a few times. The CDR3: CASRGTGGLETQYF. CDR3 DNA sequence: TGTGCCAGCAGGGGGACAGGTGGTTTAGAGACCCAGTACTTC. The chain uses TRBV11-2 and TRBJ2-5; 8 bases map to TRBD1. Per the germline V gene, CDR1 is SGHAT and CDR2 is FQNNGV. The CDR3 is made up of 14 amino acids. With V trimmed by 6 bases and J by 4 bases, 7 bases remained unmatched.

CDR3 DNA: TGTGCCACCAGTGATTCCGGTACCCAAGAGACCCAGTACTTC. This codes for CATSDSGTQETQYF. The V and J genes are TRBV24-1 and TRBJ2-5; D ambiguous. V was shortened by 2 bases and J by 1 base, with 7 bases between the two germline ends. Germline V gene data show CDR1 as KGHDR and CDR2 as SFDVKD. CDR3 length: 14 residues.

This clonotype showed up just a few times. V is TRBV24-1 and J is TRBJ2-3, with a possible D match to TRBD1 (6 bases). Per germline, CDR1 KGHDR and CDR2 SFDVKD. The CDR3 totals 14 residues. V lost 3 bases, J lost 2 bases, and 8 bases lay in between. CDR3 in amino acids: CATSDTGNTDTQYF. As DNA, the CDR3 is TGTGCCACCAGTGATACAGGGAACACAGATACGCAGTATTTT.

The genes are TRBV3-1 and TRBJ2-1; TRBD1 matches at 9 bases. Germline values: CDR1 LGHDT, CDR2 YNNKEL (reference sequence). The CDR3 totals 16 residues. The junction had 10 bases not matched to a gene; V was cut back by 1 base and J by 9 bases. CDR3 bases: TGTGCCAGCAGCCAAGGGGACAGGGTCATTGGGAGTGAGCAGTTCTTC. Translating gives CASSQGDRVIGSEQFF.

The CDR3 here is CASSLKERSGYTF. DNA of the CDR3: TGTGCCAGCAGTTTGAAGGAAAGGAGTGGCTACACCTTC. This rearrangement joins TRBV12-3 or TRBV12-4 to TRBJ1-2; D gene uncertain. V shed 3 bases and J shed 7 bases, with 12 bases lying between them. The CDR3 spans 13 residues.

This chain uses TRBV19 with TRBJ2-3, with 7 bases aligning to TRBD1. Germline assignment: CDR1 LNHDA and CDR2 SQIVND (reference sequence). This CDR3 region has 17 residues. J lost 2 bases, V lost 2 bases, and 10 bases had no gene match. The CDR3, as DNA: TGTGCCAGTAGTATACTAAGTGGGACAGAATTCACAGATACGCAGTATTTT. Protein sequence: CASSILSGTEFTDTQYF.

V and J are TRBV6-2 or TRBV6-3 and TRBJ1-6; D is possibly TRBD1 (5 bases). CDR1 MNHEY and CDR2 SVGEGT come from the germline V gene. Trimming removed 4 bases at V and 9 bases at J, with 19 bases between. The CDR3 sequence is 16 residues long. This chain's CDR3 is CASSSGTVTGLSPLHF. CDR3 in DNA: TGTGCCAGCAGTTCCGGGACGGTAACGGGACTTTCACCCCTCCACTTT.

The chain combines TRBV11-2 with TRBJ1-3; no clear D gene. V lost 5 bases, J lost 2 bases, and 16 bases lay in between. This CDR3 region has 16 residues. The germline CDR1 and CDR2 sequences are SGHAT and FQNNGV. The CDR3 is CASSPLGRTTGNTIYF. CDR3 nucleotide sequence: TGTGCCAGCAGCCCGTTGGGGAGGACTACTGGAAACACCATATATTTT.

There are a few counts of this clonotype. The chain joins TRBV10-2 to TRBJ2-2; no reliable D call. Germline values: CDR1 WSHSY, CDR2 SAAADI. The CDR3 is 14 amino acids. The V end lost 4 bases, the J end lost 3 bases, and 9 bases lay between the germline ends. The CDR3 reads CASSVRVDTGELFF. CDR3 in DNA: TGCGCCAGCAGTGTACGGGTAGACACCGGGGAGCTGTTTTTT.

Notes on this clonotype: A much larger clone lies one base from this, so it may be a read error. The V call is TRBV14, the J call TRBJ2-3; D is unclear. Per germline, CDR1 SGHDN and CDR2 FVKESK. Trimming removed 4 bases at V and 1 base at J, with 9 bases between. The CDR3 is made up of 14 amino acids. The CDR3 protein is CASSLWGGTDTQYF. The CDR3 DNA is TGTGCCAGCAGCCTATGGGGTGGCACAGATACGCAGTATTTT.

This clonotype was seen more than once but under ten times. The chain links TRBV6-2 or TRBV6-3 to TRBJ2-1, with 9 bases that match TRBD1. Germline CDR1 is MNHEY and CDR2 is SVGEGT. V shed 5 bases, J shed 3 bases, and the junction held 8 bases outside the gene matches. There are 16 residues in the CDR3. DNA for the CDR3: TGTGCCAGCAGTCGTAACGACAGGGGGGGCTACAATGAGCAGTTCTTC. It is translated as CASSRNDRGGYNEQFF.

Here the CDR3 DNA reads TGCAGTGCCCCACTACCCCGGGGCACAGATACGCAGTATTTT. It translates to CSAPLPRGTDTQYF. The V and J genes are TRBV20-1 and TRBJ2-3; D gene ambiguous. Trimming cost V 6 bases and J 1 base, with 14 bases left between them. CDR1 is DFQATT and CDR2 is SNEGSKA in the germline V gene (reference sequence). The CDR3 has 14 residues.

This clonotype was observed many times. The chain recombines TRBV7-2 with TRBJ2-6, with D unresolved. Germline loops: CDR1 SGHTA, CDR2 FQGNSA. The V gene lost 4 bases and the J gene lost 2 bases, with 3 bases spanning the gap. CDR3 length: 13 residues. Here the CDR3 reads CASSSTGANVLTF. CDR3 nucleotides: TGTGCCAGCAGCTCGACTGGGGCCAACGTCCTGACTTTC. Filled out from reference TRBV7-2 and TRBJ2-6, the complete variable domain reads GAGVSQSPSNKVTEKGKDVELRCDPISGHTALYWYRQSLGQGLEFLIYFQGNSAPDKSGLPSDRFSAERTGGSVSTLTIQRTQQEDSAVYLCASSSTGANVLTFGAGSRLTVL.

The V gene is TRBV29-1, the J gene TRBJ1-4, with D uncertain. The CDR3 consists of 12 residues. The germline gives CDR1 SQVTM, CDR2 ANQGSEA. V lost 5 bases to trimming and J lost 4 bases, with 8 bases between them. The CDR3 DNA reads TGCAGCGTTCATCCGGTTAATGAAAAACTGTTTTTT. It specifies CSVHPVNEKLFF. Full variable domain (outside the CDR3, taken from reference TRBV29-1 and TRBJ1-4): SAVISQKPSRDICQRGTSLTIQCQVDSQVTMMFWYRQQPGQSLTLIATANQGSEATYESGFVIDKFPISRPNLTFSTLTVSNMSPEDSSIYLCSVHPVNEKLFFGSGTQLSVL.

This clonotype has a handful of counts. The V and J genes are TRBV20-1 and TRBJ2-1; no clear D gene. Germline-derived CDR1 and CDR2 are DFQATT and SNEGSKA (reference sequence). The CDR3 has 12 amino acids. Trimming shortened V by 1 base and J by 7 bases, and 8 bases separated the two germline ends. CDR3 nucleotide sequence: TGCAGTGCTAGAGTGGACCGAAATGAGCAGTTCTTC. It codes for CSARVDRNEQFF.

The CDR3 nucleotides read TGTGCCAGCAGTTATACAGGGCCTGAGCAGTTCTTC. Translating gives CASSYTGPEQFF. The chain joins TRBV12-3 or TRBV12-4 to TRBJ2-1; D is possibly TRBD1 (6 bases). This CDR3 contains 12 residues. The V gene lost 4 bases and the J gene lost 9 bases, with 10 bases spanning the gap.

The J gene is TRBJ1-4, the V gene TRBV7-2; possibly TRBD1 for D (5 bases). Germline CDR1 reads SGHTA; CDR2 reads FQGNSA. The germline V and J ends were trimmed by 6 bases and 11 bases, with 19 bases remaining between them. The CDR3 spans 14 residues. The CDR3 coding sequence is TGTGCCAGCAGACCCGGGACGGAAGCGACTAAACTGTTTTTT. It is translated as CASRPGTEATKLFF.

The chain recombines TRBV7-9 with TRBJ1-2; D gene unclear. Between the trimmed V and J ends, which lost 2 bases and 7 bases, there was a span of 11 bases. Germline-derived CDR1 and CDR2 are SEHNR and FQNEAQ (reference sequence). This CDR3 is 13 amino acids long. CDR3 amino acids: CASSLSLAGGYTF. For the CDR3, the DNA is TGTGCCAGCAGCTTATCTCTGGCGGGTGGCTACACCTTC.

In this sample, this clonotype turned up a few times. V gene TRBV7-9 combines with J gene TRBJ1-1; D possibly corresponds to TRBD1 (5 bases). This CDR3 region has 11 residues. CDR1 is SEHNR and CDR2 is FQNEAQ in the germline V gene (reference sequence). Trimming cost V 5 bases and J 11 bases, with 12 bases left between them. The CDR3: CASSQGRGAFF. DNA for the CDR3: TGTGCCAGCAGCCAGGGACGAGGGGCTTTCTTT.

The chain combines TRBV12-5 with TRBJ2-7; 7 positions agree with TRBD1. Per germline, CDR1 LGHNT and CDR2 FRNRAP. V lost 0 bases, J lost 2 bases, and 13 bases stayed unmatched. This CDR3 has 18 residues. The CDR3 loop reads CASGLVRLRDRATYEQYV. In DNA form, the CDR3 reads TGTGCTAGTGGTTTGGTACGTTTGAGAGACAGGGCCACCTACGAGCAGTACGTC.

This clonotype was detected ten times or more. The chain combines TRBV29-1 with TRBJ2-2; the D gene is possibly TRBD1 (5 bases). Germline CDR1 and CDR2: SQVTM and ANQGSEA. This CDR3 region has 14 residues. The V end lost 4 bases, the J end lost 0 bases, and 9 bases lay between the germline ends. The CDR3 DNA reads as TGCAGCGTTGGAGGCAGGGCGAACACCGGGGAGCTGTTTTTT. Protein sequence: CSVGGRANTGELFF.

About this clonotype: Compared with germline, one end of the junction differs, possibly owing to a read error. The rearrangement uses TRBV7-8 and TRBJ2-6; D gene unclear. The CDR3 consists of 14 residues. Germline V gene sequence: CDR1 SGHVS, CDR2 FQNEAQ. The CDR3 loop reads CAGSFRSGANVLTF. The CDR3 nucleotides read TGTGCCGGCAGCTTCCGATCTGGGGCCAACGTCCTGACTTTC.

The chain employs TRBV7-9 and TRBJ1-1; perhaps TRBD1 as D (5 bases). The germline V and J ends were trimmed by 5 bases and 1 base, with 14 bases remaining between them. Germline CDR1 and CDR2: SEHNR and FQNEAQ (reference sequence). This CDR3 has 15 residues. The CDR3 here is CASSPHGAKNTEAFF. The CDR3, as DNA: TGTGCCAGCAGCCCCCACGGGGCCAAGAACACTGAAGCTTTCTTT.

Only a few counts were recorded for this clonotype. The V call is TRBV19, the J call TRBJ1-2; D gene uncertain. The length of the CDR3 is 14 residues. Germline CDR1 reads LNHDA; CDR2 reads SQIVND (reference sequence). Trimming removed 1 base from V and 4 bases from J, with 10 bases in between. The CDR3 coding sequence is TGTGCCAGTAGTATAGCCGCCGCTGGCTATGGCTACACCTTC. Protein: CASSIAAAGYGYTF.